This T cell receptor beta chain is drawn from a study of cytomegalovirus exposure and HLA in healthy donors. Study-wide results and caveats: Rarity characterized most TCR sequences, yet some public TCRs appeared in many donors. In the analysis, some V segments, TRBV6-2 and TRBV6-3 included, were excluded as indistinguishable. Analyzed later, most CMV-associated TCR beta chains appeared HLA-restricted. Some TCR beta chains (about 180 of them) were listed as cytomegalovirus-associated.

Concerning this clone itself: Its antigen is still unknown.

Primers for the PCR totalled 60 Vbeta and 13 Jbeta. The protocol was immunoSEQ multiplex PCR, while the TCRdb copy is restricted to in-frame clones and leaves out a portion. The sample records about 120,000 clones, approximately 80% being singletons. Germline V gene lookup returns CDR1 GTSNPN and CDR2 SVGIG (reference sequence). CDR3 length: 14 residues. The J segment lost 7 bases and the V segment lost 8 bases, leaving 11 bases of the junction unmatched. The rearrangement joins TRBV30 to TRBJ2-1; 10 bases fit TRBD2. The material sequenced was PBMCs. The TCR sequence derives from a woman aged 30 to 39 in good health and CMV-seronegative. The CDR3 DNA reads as TGTGCCAACCTCGGGCTAGCGGGAGAAAATGAGCAGTTCTTC. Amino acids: CANLGLAGENEQFF.